Each of the 13 T cell receptor beta chains below was sequenced from the same sample in a study of shared clonotypes between healthy human individuals. Only CD45RO-negative cells positively selected for CCR7 counted as naive CD8 cells, so terminally differentiated effector memory CD45RA+ cells were excluded. Assay: immunoSEQ multiplex PCR; the TCRdb copy retains only in-frame clones and omits some. This table holds around 2,000,000 clones, about 95% found once. The sample consisted of naive CD8+ T cells sorted from blood. The source of these receptors is a man between 18 and 35 years old in good health.

CDR3 nucleotides: TGTGCCAGCAGCTTGAGCCCGGGAGGAGGCCAGGAGACCCAGTACTTC. It yields the protein CASSLSPGGGQETQYF. The chain joins TRBV7-9 to TRBJ2-5; 7 bases match TRBD2. CDR1 is SEHNR and CDR2 is FQNEAQ in the germline V gene (reference sequence). This CDR3 is built from 16 residues. V dropped 3 bases and J dropped 5; count of bases not matched to a gene: 12.

This chain's CDR3 is CAISEENTEAFF. CDR3 sequence (DNA): TGTGCCATCAGTGAGGAGAACACTGAAGCTTTCTTT. V and J are TRBV10-3 and TRBJ1-1; D not certain. The germline V gene encodes CDR1 ENHRY and CDR2 SYGVKD. The CDR3 has 12 residues. V lost 2 bases and J 1 base, leaving 2 bases between the germline ends.

The rearrangement joins TRBV28 to TRBJ1-3; D perhaps matches TRBD1 (5 bases). Between the trimmed V and J ends, which lost 7 bases and 0 bases, there was a span of 25 bases. CDR3 length equals 19 residues. Germline assignment: CDR1 MDHEN and CDR2 SYDVKM. The CDR3 reads CASNTGTYNRLTSGNTIYF. In DNA form, the CDR3 reads TGTGCCAGCAATACCGGGACCTACAATCGTTTGACCTCTGGAAACACCATATATTTT.

This chain uses TRBV11-1 with TRBJ2-2; 14 bases line up with TRBD2. With V trimmed by 5 bases and J by 0 bases, 5 bases remained unmatched. Germline assignment: CDR1 SGHAT and CDR2 FQDESV (reference sequence). This CDR3 has 18 amino acids. CDR3 DNA sequence: TGTGCCAGCAGCCTCGGACTAGCGGGGGGCCCGAACACCGGGGAGCTGTTTTTT. Its translation: CASSLGLAGGPNTGELFF.

The chain has TRBV7-2 and TRBJ1-2, with 9 bases aligning to TRBD1. Germline V lookup: CDR1 SGHTA, CDR2 FQGNSA. With 1 base clipped from V and 7 bases from J, the junction kept 13 bases outside the gene matches. The CDR3 is 17 residues long. The CDR3 reads CASSLDPGTGISFGYTF. CDR3 DNA: TGTGCCAGCAGCTTAGACCCCGGGACAGGGATTAGTTTTGGCTACACCTTC.

The rearrangement joins TRBV5-1 to TRBJ2-7; 7 nucleotides line up with TRBD1. J lost 7 bases, V lost 1 base, and 11 bases had no gene match. This CDR3 region has 15 residues. Germline CDR1 reads SGHRS; CDR2 reads YFSETQ. For the CDR3, the DNA is TGCGCCAGCAGCTTGTGGTCGCAGGGGGTACAGGAGCAGTACTTC. Its translation is CASSLWSQGVQEQYF.

This sequence joins TRBV19 and TRBJ2-3; the D gene is possibly TRBD1 (6 bases). The germline V and J ends were trimmed by 6 bases and 6 bases, with 16 bases remaining between them. CDR3 length equals 14 residues. In germline, CDR1 is LNHDA, CDR2 SQIVND (reference sequence). In DNA form, the CDR3 reads TGTGCCAGTAGGAATGGTGGGGGCTGGGATACGCAGTATTTT. This sequence encodes CASRNGGGWDTQYF.

The chain couples TRBV6-5 to TRBJ2-5; 7 positions match TRBD1. This CDR3 spans 14 amino acids. CDR1 MNHEY and CDR2 SVGAGI come from the germline V gene. The J segment lost 5 bases and the V segment lost 4 bases, leaving 7 bases of the junction unmatched. The CDR3 loop is CASSSTGYFETQYF. CDR3 DNA sequence: TGTGCCAGCAGTTCGACAGGGTATTTCGAGACCCAGTACTTC.

This rearrangement joins TRBV29-1 to TRBJ2-2, with TRBD1 matching over 7 bases. V shed 4 bases, J shed 6 bases, and the junction held 5 bases outside the gene matches. The germline V gene has CDR1 SQVTM and CDR2 ANQGSEA. This CDR3 comprises 13 residues. The CDR3 region is CSVGQGVPGELFF. For the CDR3, the DNA is TGCAGCGTTGGCCAGGGGGTCCCCGGGGAGCTGTTTTTT.

The CDR3 loop is CASSQGTEVYEQYF. The CDR3 DNA reads TGTGCCAGCAGCCAAGGGACCGAGGTCTACGAGCAGTACTTC. This chain links TRBV4-2 with TRBJ2-7; D ambiguous. V dropped 1 base and J dropped 3 bases, with 10 bases sitting between them. Germline CDR1 reads LGHNA; CDR2 reads YNFKEQ. The CDR3 length is 14 residues.

Points on this clone: Other nucleotide sequences from this sample produce the same CDR3. The chain couples TRBV2 to TRBJ2-5; D not resolved. The V and J ends lost 3 bases and 5 bases respectively, with 7 bases between them. The CDR3 totals 12 residues. Looked up from germline, CDR1 is SNHLY and CDR2 is FYNNEI. The CDR3 DNA sequence: TGTGCCAGCAGTGACTTCGGGGAGACCCAGTACTTC. It codes for CASSDFGETQYF.

V usage is TRBV27 and J usage is TRBJ1-1; unclear D gene. This CDR3 region has 12 residues. The germline V gene encodes CDR1 MNHEY and CDR2 SMNVEV (reference sequence). Trimming left V 3 bases short and J 7 bases short, with 9 bases between. The CDR3 coding sequence is TGTGCCAGCAGTTTTGTAAAGGGTGAAGCTTTCTTT. Protein: CASSFVKGEAFF.

The rearrangement links TRBV7-8 to TRBJ2-3; TRBD2 is a possible D gene (5 bases). The germline CDR1 and CDR2 sequences are SGHVS and FQNEAQ. Trimming stripped 2 bases from V and 9 bases from J, with 12 bases between. The CDR3 contains 13 residues. The CDR3 here is CASSLPLEVTQYF. CDR3 DNA: TGTGCCAGCAGCTTACCACTAGAGGTAACGCAGTATTTT.